One and the same sample provided the 27 T cell receptor beta chains below, sequenced in a study of cytomegalovirus exposure and HLA in healthy donors. Primers for the PCR totalled 60 Vbeta and 13 Jbeta. Data came from immunoSEQ multiplex PCR; TCRdb stores just in-frame clones and leaves some out. The data hold 250,000 to 350,000 clones, with about 90% observed a single time. Sequences were obtained from PBMCs. The source of these receptors is a woman between 18 and 29 years old in good health and CMV-seronegative.

J is TRBJ1-6 and V is TRBV11-2; TRBD1 aligns across 8 bases. V was pared by 3 bases and J by 7 bases, with 5 bases of the junction left unmatched. Germline V gene sequence: CDR1 SGHAT, CDR2 FQNNGV. This CDR3 is 15 amino acids long. The CDR3 region is CASSFRRGRNSPLHF. The CDR3 region has the DNA TGTGCCAGCAGCTTCCGCAGGGGGCGAAATTCACCCCTCCACTTT.

This clone was seen only once. The chain is built from TRBV19 and TRBJ1-1, with 9 positions matching TRBD1. Germline assignment: CDR1 LNHDA and CDR2 SQIVND (reference sequence). The CDR3 has 16 residues. J gave up 3 bases and V 0 bases, and 5 bases lay outside the gene matches. Here the CDR3 DNA reads TGTGCCAGTAGTATAGACAACAGGGGGCTGGACACTGAAGCTTTCTTT. Amino acids: CASSIDNRGLDTEAFF.

The J gene is TRBJ2-5, the V gene TRBV2; maybe TRBD2 (5 bases). This CDR3 contains 13 residues. The germline V gene encodes CDR1 SNHLY and CDR2 FYNNEI. Deletions cut 8 bases from V and 2 bases from J, with 12 bases between. The CDR3 region is CASGGGNQETQYF. CDR3 nucleotide sequence: TGTGCCAGCGGAGGTGGGAATCAAGAGACCCAGTACTTC.

The chain links TRBV10-1 to TRBJ1-1; D is possibly TRBD1 (5 bases). Germline V gene sequence: CDR1 WNHNN, CDR2 SYGVQD (reference sequence). The V end was cut by 8 bases, the J end by 4 bases, with 11 bases between. The CDR3 is made up of 12 amino acids. The CDR3 bases are TGCGCCAGCTCCGGGACTCGCACTGAAGCTTTCTTT. Its translation is CASSGTRTEAFF.

This chain joins TRBV12-5 and TRBJ1-6; the match to TRBD1 covers 7 bases. The germline gives CDR1 LGHNT, CDR2 FRNRAP. The trim removed 2 bases at V and 4 bases at J, leaving 8 bases unmatched. The CDR3 is 17 amino acids. The CDR3 DNA sequence: TGTGCTAGTGGTTTGCCCCGACAGGGAAGTTATAATTCACCCCTCCACTTT. As protein: CASGLPRQGSYNSPLHF.

The chain joins TRBV6-5 to TRBJ2-7; unclear D gene. This CDR3 is 13 amino acids long. With 8 bases removed from V and 1 base from J, the gap between germline ends came to 12 bases. Germline CDR1 MNHEY, CDR2 SVGAGI. CDR3 residues: CASSAGISYEQYF. The CDR3, as DNA: TGTGCCAGCTCGGCAGGTATTTCCTACGAGCAGTACTTC.

The rearrangement joins TRBV7-9 to TRBJ1-4; a weak D match, TRBD1 (5 bases). CDR1 is SEHNR, CDR2 FQNEAQ, per germline (reference sequence). The CDR3 has 14 residues. Trimming shortened V by 5 bases and J by 6 bases, and 13 bases separated the two germline ends. CDR3 in amino acids: CASSVPRGDEKLFF. The DNA of the CDR3 is TGTGCCAGCAGCGTCCCTAGGGGCGATGAAAAACTGTTTTTT. The entire variable domain, with the rest obtained from reference TRBV7-9 and TRBJ1-4, is as follows: DTGVSQNPRHKITKRGQNVTFRCDPISEHNRLYWYRQTLGQGPEFLTYFQNEAQLEKSRLLSDRFSAERPKGSFSTLEIQRTEQGDSAMYLCASSVPRGDEKLFFGSGTQLSVL.

The chain links TRBV6-6 to TRBJ2-1; tentative D call: TRBD1 (6 bases). Deletions cut 5 bases from V and 8 bases from J, with 19 bases between. Germline lookup yields CDR1 MNHNY and CDR2 SVGAGI (reference sequence). This CDR3 has 15 amino acids. The CDR3 here is CASSRLGGGGDEQFF. In DNA form, the CDR3 reads TGTGCCAGCAGTCGACTCGGCGGTGGGGGCGATGAGCAGTTCTTC.

The chain has TRBV29-1 and TRBJ2-4; possibly TRBD1 for D (7 bases). V shed 3 bases and J shed 1 base, with 13 bases lying between them. The CDR3 has 15 amino acids. The germline gives CDR1 SQVTM, CDR2 ANQGSEA. The CDR3 loop is CSVEPGGTAKNIQYF. The CDR3 DNA follows: TGCAGCGTTGAGCCAGGGGGGACGGCCAAAAACATTCAGTACTTC.

The chain combines TRBV7-2 with TRBJ1-1; no reliable D call. The germline gives CDR1 SGHTA, CDR2 FQGNSA. The CDR3 loop spans 14 amino acids. V gave up 2 bases and J gave up 0 bases, with 7 bases separating them. CDR3 loop: CASSLYMLNTEAFF. CDR3 coding DNA: TGTGCCAGCAGCTTATATATGTTGAACACTGAAGCTTTCTTT.

With regard to this clone: At one of its ends the junction is not consistent with the germline gene, which may arise from a read error. The genes are TRBV2 and TRBJ1-1; a weak D match, TRBD1 (6 bases). This CDR3 is built from 14 residues. Germline loops: CDR1 SNHLY, CDR2 FYNNEI. The CDR3 spells CAGSRTTGNTEAFF. The CDR3 DNA is TGTGCCGGCAGCCGCACGACAGGGAACACTGAAGCTTTCTTT.

The chain recombines TRBV5-1 with TRBJ2-1, with 9 nucleotides matching TRBD2. This CDR3 region has 15 residues. Germline V gives CDR1 SGHRS, CDR2 YFSETQ. Losses at the gene ends were 4 bases for V and 3 bases for J; bases not matched to a gene: 5. CDR3 nucleotides: TGCGCCAGCAGCCAAGGACTAGCGATCTACAATGAGCAGTTCTTC. It yields the protein CASSQGLAIYNEQFF.

The chain joins TRBV4-1 to TRBJ2-1; 10 nucleotides match TRBD2. The CDR3 runs 15 residues. Losses at the gene ends were 5 bases for V and 3 bases for J; bases not matched to a gene: 4. Germline CDR1 reads MGHRA; CDR2 reads YSYEKL. For the CDR3, the DNA is TGCGCCAGCAGCGCCGGGACTAGCGACTACAATGAGCAGTTCTTC. It translates to CASSAGTSDYNEQFF.

The rearrangement links TRBV5-5 to TRBJ2-1; D unresolved. V lost 3 bases to trimming and J lost 3 bases, with 10 bases between them. Germline CDR1 is SGHKS and CDR2 is YYEKEE (reference sequence). The CDR3 extends over 14 amino acids. The chain's CDR3 is CASSSSAYYNEQFF. The DNA for the CDR3 is TGTGCCAGCAGCTCGAGTGCCTACTACAATGAGCAGTTCTTC.

Note on this clone: The junction does not match germline at one end; this may be a read error. V is TRBV2 and J is TRBJ1-1; no reliable D call. Germline values: CDR1 SNHLY, CDR2 FYNNEI. This CDR3 is built from 15 residues. CDR3 in DNA: TGTGCCAGCAGTCCACGCGGACTCTTGAACACTGAAACTTTCTTT. Its translation is CASSPRGLLNTETFF.

A word on this clone: The junction departs from germline at one end; a sequencing error may be responsible. The chain has TRBV5-1 and TRBJ2-5; D is uncertain. CDR1 is SGHRS, CDR2 YFSETQ, per germline. The CDR3 has 11 amino acids. CDR3 protein: CASSLGMSVDF. CDR3 bases: TGCGCCAGCAGCTTGGGAATGTCGGTTGACTTC.

The chain uses TRBV28 and TRBJ1-2; 7 bases line up with TRBD1. Germline assignment: CDR1 MDHEN and CDR2 SYDVKM. CDR3 length: 16 amino acids. The V segment lost 4 bases and the J segment 4 bases; nucleotides outside the gene matches: 12. The CDR3 DNA reads TGTGCCAGCAGTTGGTTCCGCACACAGGGGACCTATGGCTACACCTTC. Its protein product is CASSWFRTQGTYGYTF.

The chain has TRBV27 and TRBJ1-4; TRBD1 might be the D (5 bases). V was cut by 2 bases and J by 7 bases, with 11 bases left in between. Germline V gene data show CDR1 as MNHEY and CDR2 as SMNVEV (reference sequence). The CDR3 is 14 residues long. CDR3 sequence reads: CASSLQGLSEKLFF. CDR3 nucleotide sequence: TGTGCCAGCAGTTTACAGGGATTAAGTGAAAAACTGTTTTTT.

This clone was seen a single time. This chain connects TRBV5-4 to TRBJ2-7, with 7 bases identical to TRBD2. The germline V gene encodes CDR1 SGHNT and CDR2 YYREEE (reference sequence). With V trimmed by 1 base and J by 7 bases, 8 bases remained unmatched. The CDR3 loop spans 14 amino acids. The CDR3 loop reads CASSLFQREREQYF. CDR3 bases: TGTGCCAGCAGCTTGTTCCAGCGGGAACGGGAGCAGTACTTC.

This clone was detected once. V gene TRBV19 combines with J gene TRBJ2-1, with 9 bases that match TRBD2. V was pared by 2 bases and J by 14 bases, with 7 bases of the junction left unmatched. The CDR3 is 13 residues long. Germline values: CDR1 LNHDA, CDR2 SQIVND (reference sequence). The CDR3 protein is CASSIILAGWKFF. The CDR3 DNA is TGTGCCAGTAGTATAATCCTAGCGGGGTGGAAGTTCTTC.

This clone has a handful of counts. The chain employs TRBV9 and TRBJ2-7, with TRBD1 matching 7 bases. The germline gives CDR1 SGDLS, CDR2 YYNGEE. This CDR3 has 14 residues. V was pared by 0 bases and J by 6 bases, with 6 bases of the junction left unmatched. CDR3 sequence: CASSVGDRVSEQYF. In DNA, the CDR3 is TGTGCCAGCAGCGTAGGAGACAGGGTGTCCGAGCAGTACTTC.

The chain is built from TRBV7-9 and TRBJ2-7; TRBD1 might be the D (6 bases). The CDR3 is 15 residues long. Per the germline V gene, CDR1 is SEHNR and CDR2 is FQNEAQ (reference sequence). The germline V and J ends were trimmed by 1 base and 5 bases, with 15 bases remaining between them. The CDR3 reads CASSLGPQGRHEQYF. In nucleotides, the CDR3 is TGTGCCAGCAGCTTAGGCCCCCAGGGGCGTCACGAGCAGTACTTC.

The rearrangement links TRBV5-1 to TRBJ2-2; 9 positions match TRBD2. After removal of 0 bases from V and 5 bases from J, the junction contained 2 bases not matched to a gene. From germline, CDR1 is SGHRS and CDR2 YFSETQ. The CDR3 sequence is 15 residues long. CDR3 residues: CASSLVAGVTGELFF. The CDR3, as DNA: TGCGCCAGCAGCTTGGTAGCGGGGGTTACCGGGGAGCTGTTTTTT.

The V gene is TRBV27, the J gene TRBJ2-5; 9 bases match TRBD1. There are 15 residues in the CDR3. CDR1 and CDR2 (germline): MNHEY, SMNVEV (reference sequence). J was trimmed by 5 bases and V by 6 bases; bases with no gene match: 10. CDR3 bases: TGTGCCAGCAGCCCAAGGGACAGGGAGTGGGAGACCCAGTACTTC. It translates to CASSPRDREWETQYF.

V usage is TRBV27 and J usage is TRBJ1-1; the match to TRBD1 covers 11 bases. Trimming removed 9 bases from V and 4 bases from J; junction bases left unmatched: 10. CDR1 is MNHEY, CDR2 SMNVEV, per germline (reference sequence). The CDR3 sequence is 15 residues long. The CDR3 region is CASSVRGTGGTEAFF. As DNA, the CDR3 is TGTGCCAGTTCGGTAAGGGGGACAGGGGGCACTGAAGCTTTCTTT.

The chain joins TRBV4-1 to TRBJ1-2; 8 nucleotides line up with TRBD1. V dropped 1 base and J dropped 3; count of bases not matched to a gene: 4. Germline CDR1 MGHRA, CDR2 YSYEKL. This CDR3 region has 15 residues. The chain's CDR3 is CASSQGQGRDYGYTF. The CDR3 bases are TGCGCCAGCAGCCAAGGACAGGGGAGGGACTATGGCTACACCTTC.

The chain carries TRBV29-1 and TRBJ1-2; tentative D call: TRBD1 (5 bases). Germline V gene data show CDR1 as SQVTM and CDR2 as ANQGSEA. Between the trimmed V and J ends, which lost 4 bases and 0 bases, there was a span of 12 bases. This CDR3 comprises 14 residues. Here the CDR3 DNA reads TGCAGCGTTGGGACACCAATTACTAACTATGGCTACACCTTC. It translates to CSVGTPITNYGYTF.